This TCR beta chain was profiled in a study of Ad26.COV2.S vaccination and SARS-CoV-2 variants. Study-level background: The authors gave Ad26.COV2.S intramuscularly, either once or twice 56 days apart.

Findings of the study overall: Spike-specific TCR breadth was greater in vaccine than placebo recipients. The TCR-based breadth and depth measures might underestimate overall T cell responses.

This CDR3 contains 15 residues. After removal of 0 bases from V and 4 bases from J, the junction contained 5 bases not matched to a gene. Germline CDR1 SGHNT, CDR2 YYREEE (reference sequence). Measured with immunoSEQ multiplex PCR; TCRdb has only the in-frame clones, and not every one. The profile shows around 320,000 clones, about nine tenths of them singletons. Notes on this clone: Its antigen is still unknown.

Described treatment: roughly 18 received Ad26.COV2.S at low or high dose, single or two shots; a few received placebo; per-sample allocation not given. Specimen acquisition occurred on day 63 following the initial vaccine or placebo injection. The material sequenced was peripheral blood, taken in a trial of Ad26.COV2.S vaccine versus placebo. The rearrangement uses TRBV5-4 and TRBJ1-2, with 8 bases matching TRBD1. This clonotype originated in a person between 18 and 60 years old who received the Ad26.COV2.S COVID-19 vaccine or a placebo. The CDR3 coding sequence is TGTGCCAGCAGCTTGGACAGGGGGGTAGTCTATGGCTACACCTTC. This codes for CASSLDRGVVYGYTF.